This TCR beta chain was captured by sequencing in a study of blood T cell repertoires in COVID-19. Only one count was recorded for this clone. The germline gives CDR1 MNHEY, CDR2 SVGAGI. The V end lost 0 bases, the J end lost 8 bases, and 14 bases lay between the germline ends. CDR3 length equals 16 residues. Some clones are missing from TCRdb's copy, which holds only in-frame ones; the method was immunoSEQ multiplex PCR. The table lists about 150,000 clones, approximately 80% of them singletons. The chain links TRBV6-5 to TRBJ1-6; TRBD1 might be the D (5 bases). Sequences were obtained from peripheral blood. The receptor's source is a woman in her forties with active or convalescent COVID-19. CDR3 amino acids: CASSYSFARVDSPLHF. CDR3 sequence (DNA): TGTGCCAGCAGTTACTCGTTTGCCAGGGTGGATTCACCCCTCCACTTT.